Following are 15 T cell receptor beta chains from one sample sequenced in a study of brain T cells in children with intractable seizures. Only in-frame clones appear in the TCRdb table, and some are missing; sequencing was by immunoSEQ multiplex PCR. The sample carries 62,000 or so clones, roughly 95% recorded once. This sample comprised peripheral blood, obtained at surgery. Receptor source: a boy under three years old with focal cortical dysplasia and intractable seizures.

This clone was observed a few times. The chain combines TRBV27 with TRBJ1-1; D gene unclear. This CDR3 region has 15 residues. V was clipped by 0 bases and J by 0 bases, with 8 bases between them. Germline lookup yields CDR1 MNHEY and CDR2 SMNVEV (reference sequence). As DNA, the CDR3 is TGTGCCAGCAGTTTATCTGGGCAGCTGAACACTGAAGCTTTCTTT. Its protein product is CASSLSGQLNTEAFF.

This chain connects TRBV12-3 or TRBV12-4 to TRBJ2-7; D could derive from TRBD1 or TRBD2 (5 bases each). This CDR3 spans 12 amino acids. The V and J ends lost 5 bases and 5 bases respectively, with 10 bases between them. CDR3 DNA sequence: TGTGCCAGCAGTGGGGGTGGGAACGAGCAGTACTTC. This codes for CASSGGGNEQYF.

The rearrangement joins TRBV30 to TRBJ2-1; possibly TRBD1 or TRBD2 for D (6 bases each). Trimming removed 0 bases at V and 2 bases at J, with 11 bases between. Germline loops: CDR1 GTSNPN, CDR2 SVGIG (reference sequence). The CDR3 sequence is 15 residues long. The CDR3 reads CAWSVRGRTYNEQFF. CDR3 bases: TGTGCCTGGAGTGTAAGGGGGAGGACCTACAATGAGCAGTTCTTC.

This rearrangement joins TRBV6-1 to TRBJ2-2; D is undetermined. Germline CDR1 MNHNS, CDR2 SASEGT. Between the trimmed V and J ends, which lost 1 base and 3 bases, there was a span of 18 bases. The CDR3 sequence is 18 residues long. The CDR3 spells CASSEVEGALPDTGELFF. The DNA for the CDR3 is TGTGCCAGCAGTGAAGTCGAAGGAGCTCTTCCAGACACCGGGGAGCTGTTTTTT.

The rearrangement links TRBV20-1 to TRBJ2-5; TRBD1 might be the D (5 bases). V was trimmed by 3 bases and J by 5 bases, leaving 22 bases between them. CDR1 DFQATT and CDR2 SNEGSKA come from the germline V gene (reference sequence). The CDR3 has 16 residues. CDR3 sequence: CSASRLTLAGSETQYF. DNA of the CDR3: TGCAGTGCTAGTCGCTTAACTTTGGCAGGGTCGGAGACCCAGTACTTC.

This chain joins TRBV20-1 and TRBJ2-1; D unresolved. Trimming cost V 3 bases and J 7 bases, with 7 bases left between them. Germline V gives CDR1 DFQATT, CDR2 SNEGSKA (reference sequence). CDR3 length: 11 residues. CDR3 coding DNA: TGCAGTGCTAGGGTCGGGAATGAGCAGTTCTTC. Translated, it gives CSARVGNEQFF.

This clone has a handful of counts. The rearrangement joins TRBV28 to TRBJ2-7; 11 bases line up with TRBD2. Germline CDR1 MDHEN, CDR2 SYDVKM. This CDR3 region has 17 residues. V lost 4 bases to trimming and J lost 2 bases; unmatched junction nucleotides: 10. DNA of the CDR3: TGTGCCAGCAGTTCCCCCAGACTAGCGGGAAGGGCCTACGAGCAGTACTTC. Translation gives CASSSPRLAGRAYEQYF.

The chain is built from TRBV5-1 and TRBJ2-5; D ambiguous. Germline CDR1 reads SGHRS; CDR2 reads YFSETQ. The CDR3 spans 13 residues. Trimming took off 0 bases at V and 5 bases at J, with 8 bases between the two ends. DNA of the CDR3: TGCGCCAGCAGCTTGGTGTATTCGGAGACCCAGTACTTC. Its protein product is CASSLVYSETQYF.

In this sample, this clone turned up once. This rearrangement joins TRBV7-3 to TRBJ2-5; D perhaps matches TRBD1 (6 bases). The CDR3 runs to 15 residues. Germline V lookup: CDR1 SGHTA, CDR2 FQGTGA. V shed 5 bases and J shed 4 bases, with 17 bases lying between them. CDR3: CASSPQPGVVETQYF. The CDR3 DNA is TGTGCCAGCAGCCCCCAACCAGGGGTGGTAGAGACCCAGTACTTC.

This chain uses TRBV2 with TRBJ2-1; 7 bases map to TRBD1. Germline V CDR1 and CDR2: SNHLY, FYNNEI. This CDR3 contains 14 residues. V trimming: 2 bases; J trimming: 2 bases; junction bases outside the gene matches: 0. The CDR3 here is CASSEQGAYNEQFF. DNA for the CDR3: TGTGCCAGCAGTGAACAGGGGGCCTACAATGAGCAGTTCTTC.

The chain uses TRBV7-2 and TRBJ2-3; the match to TRBD2 covers 15 bases. Losses at the gene ends were 5 bases for V and 5 bases for J; bases not matched to a gene: 5. The CDR3 is made up of 16 amino acids. Germline values: CDR1 SGHTA, CDR2 FQGNSA. The CDR3 DNA sequence: TGTGCCAGCAGCCCGGGACTAGCGGGAGGACAAGATACGCAGTATTTT. The encoded protein is CASSPGLAGGQDTQYF.

V is TRBV15 and J is TRBJ1-5; TRBD1 might be the D (6 bases). Trimming cost V 1 base and J 2 bases, with 15 bases left between them. The CDR3 contains 17 residues. The germline V gene has CDR1 LNHNV and CDR2 YYDKDF (reference sequence). The CDR3 spells CATSRGVSGAGNQPQHF. CDR3 DNA: TGTGCCACCAGCAGAGGGGTATCAGGGGCCGGCAATCAGCCCCAGCATTTT.

The CDR3 region is CASSLRGGGGEQYF. The DNA for the CDR3 is TGCGCCAGCAGCCTCAGGGGAGGGGGCGGCGAGCAGTACTTC. The chain carries TRBV4-3 and TRBJ2-7, with D possibly called TRBD1 or TRBD2 (7 bases each). Trimming left V 4 bases short and J 6 bases short, with 16 bases between. The germline CDR1 and CDR2 sequences are LGHNA and YSLEER. This CDR3 has 14 amino acids.

The chain combines TRBV19 with TRBJ2-7; D is unresolved. V shed 3 bases and J shed 0 bases, with 9 bases lying between them. CDR3 length: 14 amino acids. Per germline, CDR1 LNHDA and CDR2 SQIVND (reference sequence). CDR3 amino acids: CASSMTPSSYEQYF. In nucleotides, the CDR3 is TGTGCCAGTAGTATGACACCAAGCTCCTACGAGCAGTACTTC.

V gene TRBV6-5 combines with J gene TRBJ2-7, with 10 positions matching TRBD2. This CDR3 has 15 amino acids. Germline CDR1 is MNHEY and CDR2 is SVGAGI. After removal of 6 bases from V and 2 bases from J, the junction contained 7 bases not matched to a gene. This CDR3 reads CASSLLAGPTYEQYF. The CDR3, as DNA: TGTGCCAGCAGCCTACTAGCGGGGCCTACCTACGAGCAGTACTTC.